Below are 26 T cell receptor beta chains sequenced from a single sample in a study of T cells after yellow fever vaccination. TCRdb itself ran the 5' RACE reads through MiXCR, one entry per CDR3 protein. The data hold 450,000 to 600,000 distinct CDR3 sequences, with approximately 12% observed a single time. The material was PBMCs, obtained on the day of the yellow fever booster vaccination. The receptors here all came from a man aged 25-45 years who received the YFV17D yellow fever vaccine.

This clonotype was picked up a small number of times. This rearrangement joins TRBV12-3 or TRBV12-4 to TRBJ1-1; weak D call: TRBD1 (6 bases). Trimming took 5 bases from V and 6 from J, leaving 16 bases between them. This CDR3 is 14 amino acids long. The CDR3 sequence: CASSRTQGSAEAFF. The CDR3 region has the DNA TGTGCCAGCAGTCGGACGCAGGGGAGTGCTGAAGCTTTCTTT.

This chain connects TRBV30 to TRBJ2-1; D not certain. V was pared by 0 bases and J by 5 bases, with 2 bases between. The germline V gene has CDR1 GTSNPN and CDR2 SVGIG (reference sequence). CDR3 length equals 11 residues. The CDR3 loop is CAWSVNNEQFF. In DNA, the CDR3 is TGTGCCTGGAGTGTAAACAATGAGCAGTTCTTC.

This clonotype was counted only a few times. This chain joins TRBV24-1 and TRBJ2-3; the D is unclear. From germline, CDR1 is KGHDR and CDR2 SFDVKD. The CDR3 sequence is 11 residues long. V lost 5 bases to trimming and J lost 6 bases, with 5 bases between them. CDR3 sequence (DNA): TGTGCCACCAGTGCGACGGATACGCAGTATTTT. This encodes CATSATDTQYF.

This rearrangement joins TRBV5-4 to TRBJ2-5; 9 nucleotides match TRBD1. CDR1 SGHNT and CDR2 YYREEE come from the germline V gene (reference sequence). V shed 8 bases and J 3 bases; nucleotides not matched to a gene: 5. CDR3 length: 13 amino acids. CDR3 region: CASTGQGKETQYF. In nucleotides, the CDR3 is TGTGCCAGTACGGGACAGGGTAAAGAGACCCAGTACTTC. Variable domain in full (rest from reference TRBV5-4 and TRBJ2-5): ETGVTQSPTHLIKTRGQQVTLRCSSQSGHNTVSWYQQALGQGPQFIFQYYREEENGRGNFPPRFSGLQFPNYSSELNVNALELDDSALYLCASTGQGKETQYFGPGTRLLVL.

The table lists this clonotype with a few counts. The J gene is TRBJ2-1, the V gene TRBV19; weak D call: TRBD2 (5 bases). This CDR3 region has 14 residues. Germline V gives CDR1 LNHDA, CDR2 SQIVND (reference sequence). Trimming took off 4 bases at V and 3 bases at J, with 10 bases between the two ends. The CDR3 loop reads CASSSELVYNEQFF. As DNA, the CDR3 is TGTGCCAGTAGTAGTGAACTAGTCTACAATGAGCAGTTCTTC.

V and J are TRBV7-9 and TRBJ1-1; D perhaps matches TRBD1 (6 bases). Germline loops: CDR1 SEHNR, CDR2 FQNEAQ (reference sequence). This CDR3 spans 14 amino acids. V was trimmed by 5 bases and J by 1 base, leaving 11 bases between them. This chain's CDR3 is CASSRGQRNTEAFF. The CDR3, as DNA: TGTGCCAGCAGCCGAGGACAGCGGAACACTGAAGCTTTCTTT.

The table lists this clonotype with a few counts. The chain combines TRBV19 with TRBJ1-2; D is undetermined. Trimming stripped 3 bases from V and 6 bases from J, with 11 bases between. Germline V gene lookup returns CDR1 LNHDA and CDR2 SQIVND (reference sequence). The CDR3 covers 13 residues. CDR3 sequence reads: CASSIRTFNGYTF. The CDR3 nucleotides read TGTGCCAGTAGTATCAGGACTTTCAATGGCTACACCTTC.

This clonotype was seen more than once but under ten times. CDR3 loop: CASSQTSGIEDTQYF. The CDR3 DNA sequence: TGCGCCAGCAGCCAGACTAGCGGGATAGAGGATACGCAGTATTTT. This chain joins TRBV5-1 and TRBJ2-3, with 11 bases identical to TRBD2. V shed 4 bases, J shed 6 bases, and the junction held 7 bases outside the gene matches. Germline CDR1 SGHRS, CDR2 YFSETQ. The CDR3 spans 15 residues.

The chain uses TRBV20-1 and TRBJ2-6, with D maybe TRBD2 (6 bases). Germline values: CDR1 DFQATT, CDR2 SNEGSKA (reference sequence). CDR3 length equals 17 residues. V shed 3 bases and J shed 4 bases, with 19 bases lying between them. The CDR3 spells CSARGLPPPAGANVLTF. The CDR3 DNA sequence: TGCAGTGCTAGGGGACTCCCACCTCCGGCAGGGGCCAACGTCCTGACTTTC.

The V call is TRBV19, the J call TRBJ2-1; 9 positions agree with TRBD1. Germline CDR1 reads LNHDA; CDR2 reads SQIVND (reference sequence). The CDR3 extends over 15 amino acids. V shed 9 bases and J 7 bases; nucleotides not matched to a gene: 13. CDR3 nucleotides: TGTGCCAGGTGCCTCCGGGACAGGGTACTAAATGAGCAGTTCTTC. Amino acid sequence: CARCLRDRVLNEQFF.

In this sample, this clonotype turned up a few times. The chain couples TRBV18 to TRBJ2-3; possibly TRBD1 for D (6 bases). Deletions cut 3 bases from V and 6 bases from J, with 16 bases between. Germline V gene lookup returns CDR1 KGHSH and CDR2 LQKENI. The CDR3 consists of 15 residues. This CDR3 is CASSPPMGAWDTQYF. The DNA of the CDR3 is TGTGCCAGCTCACCTCCGATGGGGGCGTGGGATACGCAGTATTTT.

This clonotype has a handful of counts. V usage is TRBV7-9 and J usage is TRBJ2-7; perhaps TRBD2 as D (5 bases). Trimming took off 5 bases at V and 2 bases at J, with 19 bases between the two ends. CDR3 length: 16 amino acids. Germline lookup yields CDR1 SEHNR and CDR2 FQNEAQ (reference sequence). The CDR3 DNA follows: TGTGCCAGCAGCCCCTTGGGAGCGGTGGACCCCTACGAGCAGTACTTC. Its protein product is CASSPLGAVDPYEQYF.

This clonotype came up a few times. The CDR3 sequence: CSAGGGFSSYGYTF. The CDR3 DNA reads TGCAGTGCCGGAGGGGGATTCAGTAGCTATGGCTACACCTTC. The chain recombines TRBV20-1 with TRBJ1-2; possibly TRBD1 for D (6 bases). V lost 6 bases and J lost 4, with 18 bases in between. This CDR3 is built from 14 residues. Germline CDR1 DFQATT, CDR2 SNEGSKA (reference sequence).

The gene calls are TRBV18 and TRBJ2-5; the match to TRBD2 covers 9 bases. CDR1 and CDR2 (germline): KGHSH, LQKENI. This CDR3 contains 14 residues. V dropped 0 bases and J dropped 5; count of bases not matched to a gene: 1. Here the CDR3 reads CASSPPAGGETQYF. The CDR3 coding sequence is TGTGCCAGCTCACCACCGGCGGGAGGGGAGACCCAGTACTTC. The full variable domain, with the rest looked up from reference TRBV18 and TRBJ2-5, is NAGVMQNPRHLVRRRGQEARLRCSPMKGHSHVYWYRQLPEEGLKFMVYLQKENIIDESGMPKERFSAEFPKEGPSILRIQQVVRGDSAAYFCASSPPAGGETQYFGPGTRLLVL.

The chain has TRBV7-2 and TRBJ2-5; no reliable D call. Germline V gene data show CDR1 as SGHTA and CDR2 as FQGNSA. Trimming pared 4 bases from V and 3 bases from J, leaving 12 bases between. This CDR3 has 14 amino acids. DNA for the CDR3: TGTGCCAGCAGCTCCTACCGGATAAAAGAGACCCAGTACTTC. It yields the protein CASSSYRIKETQYF.

This clonotype appeared a few times. The genes are TRBV6-5 and TRBJ2-1; D not certain. The CDR3 runs 16 residues. Looked up from germline, CDR1 is MNHEY and CDR2 is SVGAGI. The germline V and J ends were trimmed by 2 bases and 8 bases, with 19 bases remaining between them. The CDR3: CASSYEVRNNRHEQFF. The CDR3 nucleotides are TGTGCCAGCAGTTACGAGGTTAGGAATAATAGGCATGAGCAGTTCTTC.

V usage is TRBV27 and J usage is TRBJ2-1; the D is unclear. Germline CDR1 reads MNHEY; CDR2 reads SMNVEV (reference sequence). Trimming shortened V by 4 bases and J by 10 bases, and 2 bases separated the two germline ends. This CDR3 comprises 9 residues. The CDR3 nucleotides read TGTGCCAGCAGTTCAGAGCAGTTCTTC. This gives the protein CASSSEQFF.

This clonotype showed up just a few times. The J gene is TRBJ1-5, the V gene TRBV7-2; a possible D gene is TRBD1 (6 bases). Trimming took off 6 bases at V and 1 base at J, with 16 bases between the two ends. Germline CDR1 SGHTA, CDR2 FQGNSA. This CDR3 has 16 amino acids. In nucleotides, the CDR3 is TGTGCCAGCAGGCTAGGGGGGCAGGGGAGCAATCAGCCCCAGCATTTT. Amino acids: CASRLGGQGSNQPQHF.

This clonotype was picked up a small number of times. This chain links TRBV7-2 with TRBJ2-1; TRBD2 agrees at 8 bases. Germline CDR1 reads SGHTA; CDR2 reads FQGNSA. J gave up 8 bases and V 5 bases, and 5 bases lay outside the gene matches. The CDR3 runs to 13 residues. The chain's CDR3 is CASSRLARDEQFF. CDR3 DNA sequence: TGTGCCAGCAGCCGACTAGCGAGAGATGAGCAGTTCTTC.

This clonotype was counted only a few times. CDR3 protein: CASSPRAAEVGEQYF. The CDR3 bases are TGCGCCAGCAGCCCCCGCGCGGCTGAGGTCGGCGAGCAGTACTTC. This chain links TRBV5-1 with TRBJ2-7; D is uncertain. In germline, CDR1 is SGHRS, CDR2 YFSETQ. The germline V and J ends were trimmed by 4 bases and 6 bases, with 20 bases remaining between them. The CDR3 has 15 amino acids.

The chain combines TRBV5-4 with TRBJ2-7, with D possibly being TRBD1 (6 bases). CDR1 and CDR2 (germline): SGHNT, YYREEE (reference sequence). The CDR3 contains 16 residues. V shed 4 bases and J shed 3 bases, with 20 bases lying between them. The CDR3 loop reads CASSPTGTKANYEQYF. CDR3 nucleotide sequence: TGTGCCAGCAGCCCAACCGGGACAAAGGCGAACTACGAGCAGTACTTC. Looking up the rest from reference TRBV5-4 and TRBJ2-7 gives the full variable domain: ETGVTQSPTHLIKTRGQQVTLRCSSQSGHNTVSWYQQALGQGPQFIFQYYREEENGRGNFPPRFSGLQFPNYSSELNVNALELDDSALYLCASSPTGTKANYEQYFGPGTRLTVT.

V gene TRBV20-1 combines with J gene TRBJ2-7; weak D call: TRBD2 (5 bases). The CDR3 consists of 13 residues. V shed 1 base and J shed 7 bases, with 14 bases lying between them. Germline V CDR1 and CDR2: DFQATT, SNEGSKA (reference sequence). This chain's CDR3 is CSARVDVRGEQYF. CDR3 coding DNA: TGCAGTGCTAGAGTTGACGTGCGAGGGGAGCAGTACTTC.

The CDR3 DNA follows: TGTGCCAGCAGCTTAGCATGGGACAGGGAGGAGACCCAGTACTTC. The encoded protein is CASSLAWDREETQYF. V is TRBV7-9 and J is TRBJ2-5; 9 bases match TRBD1. J lost 5 bases, V lost 0 bases, and 4 bases had no gene match. This CDR3 contains 15 residues. Germline assignment: CDR1 SEHNR and CDR2 FQNEAQ (reference sequence).

The CDR3 reads CASSPTEGSSYNEQFF. Here the CDR3 DNA reads TGTGCCAGCAGCCCTACCGAGGGATCATCCTACAATGAGCAGTTCTTC. The chain couples TRBV7-2 to TRBJ2-1, with D maybe TRBD2 (5 bases). The germline gives CDR1 SGHTA, CDR2 FQGNSA. The CDR3 spans 16 residues. V lost 5 bases and J 1 base, leaving 15 bases between the germline ends. Full variable domain (missing parts from reference TRBV7-2 and TRBJ2-1): GAGVSQSPSNKVTEKGKDVELRCDPISGHTALYWYRQSLGQGLEFLIYFQGNSAPDKSGLPSDRFSAERTGGSVSTLTIQRTQQEDSAVYLCASSPTEGSSYNEQFFGPGTRLTVL.

The chain employs TRBV7-9 and TRBJ2-1, with D uncertain. CDR3 size: 16 residues. From germline, CDR1 is SEHNR and CDR2 FQNEAQ (reference sequence). Trimming took 5 bases from V and 1 from J, leaving 15 bases between them. The DNA for the CDR3 is TGTGCCAGCAGCCCGCGTATCGGGCGGTCCTACAATGAGCAGTTCTTC. This sequence encodes CASSPRIGRSYNEQFF.

This clonotype was recorded at least ten times. The chain uses TRBV20-1 and TRBJ1-2; D unresolved. The CDR3 sequence is 13 residues long. CDR1 and CDR2 (germline): DFQATT, SNEGSKA (reference sequence). V gave up 0 bases and J gave up 8 bases, with 13 bases separating them. The CDR3 loop is CSARDLAAMGYTF. The CDR3 bases are TGCAGTGCTAGAGACTTGGCTGCCATGGGCTACACCTTC.